One and the same sample provided the 5 T cell receptor beta chains below, sequenced in a study of cytomegalovirus exposure and HLA in healthy donors. 60 Vbeta and 13 Jbeta primers were used in PCR. Libraries were prepared by immunoSEQ multiplex PCR; TCRdb keeps only in-frame clonotypes and omits some of them. The sample holds approximately 100,000 clones, approximately 71% seen once. Material for sequencing was PBMCs. All receptors come from a man between 40 and 49 years old in good health and CMV-seronegative.

This chain links TRBV27 with TRBJ2-3; the match to TRBD1 covers 10 bases. The CDR3 extends over 15 amino acids. Germline CDR1 and CDR2: MNHEY and SMNVEV (reference sequence). Losses at the gene ends were 3 bases for V and 1 base for J; bases not matched to a gene: 1. The CDR3 loop reads CASSFGTGGTDTQYF. The CDR3 bases are TGTGCCAGCAGTTTCGGGACAGGGGGCACAGATACGCAGTATTTT.

The rearrangement links TRBV5-6 to TRBJ2-5, with 11 nucleotides matching TRBD2. The CDR3 is 15 amino acids. CDR1 is SGHDT and CDR2 is YYEEEE in the germline V gene. V shed 1 base and J 2 bases; nucleotides not matched to a gene: 1. Written as DNA, the CDR3 is TGTGCCAGCAGCTTGACTAGCGGGGGACAAGAGACCCAGTACTTC. Its protein product is CASSLTSGGQETQYF.

This clone was counted only a few times. The chain combines TRBV6-1 with TRBJ2-5; D remains unclear. The end of the DNA aligns better with TRBJ2-7, so the J call may be wrong. The CDR3 extends over 15 amino acids. Germline V lookup: CDR1 MNHNS, CDR2 SASEGT. The CDR3 coding sequence is TGTGCCAGCAGTGAAACGGATCGACCCTGGGGCGAGCAGTACTTC. This sequence encodes CASSETDRPWGEQYF.

In the case of this clone: The junction does not match germline at one end; this may be a read error. V is TRBV7-7 and J is TRBJ2-7, with a tentative D call TRBD2 (5 bases). Germline CDR1 SSHAT, CDR2 FNYEAQ (reference sequence). The CDR3 runs to 13 residues. The CDR3: CASSPLRGYEQYF. For the CDR3, the DNA is TGTGCTAGCAGCCCACTCCGGGGCTACGAGCAGTACTTC. Full variable domain (rest looked up from reference TRBV7-7 and TRBJ2-7): GAGVSQSPRYKVTKRGQDVTLRCDPISSHATLYWYQQALGQGPEFLTYFNYEAQPDKSGLPSDRFSAERPEGSISTLTIQRTEQRDSAMYRCASSPLRGYEQYFGPGTRLTVT.

The genes are TRBV4-2 and TRBJ1-2; weak D call: TRBD1 (6 bases). CDR1 and CDR2 (germline): LGHNA, YNFKEQ. V was cut by 1 base and J by 3 bases, with 9 bases left in between. This CDR3 contains 14 residues. This chain's CDR3 is CASSQVEGDYGYTF. CDR3 nucleotides: TGTGCCAGCAGCCAAGTTGAGGGGGACTATGGCTACACCTTC.